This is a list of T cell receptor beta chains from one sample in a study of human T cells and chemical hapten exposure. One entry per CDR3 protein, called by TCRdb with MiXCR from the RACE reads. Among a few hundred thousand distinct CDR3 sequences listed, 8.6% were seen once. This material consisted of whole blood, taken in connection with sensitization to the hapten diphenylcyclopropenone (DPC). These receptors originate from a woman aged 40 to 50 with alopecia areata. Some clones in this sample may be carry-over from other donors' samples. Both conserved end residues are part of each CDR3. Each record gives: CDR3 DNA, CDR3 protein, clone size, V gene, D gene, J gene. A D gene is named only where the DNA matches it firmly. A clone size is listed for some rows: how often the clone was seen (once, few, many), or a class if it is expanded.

CDR3nt: TGTGCCAGCAGCCCCCGACAGGGGGCTGGCTACGAGCAGTACTTC; CDR3aa: CASSPRQGAGYEQYF; abundance: .; v_gene: TRBV9; d_gene: TRBD1; j_gene: TRBJ2-7
CDR3nt: TGTGCCACCTTACCCTTGGACAGGGGAGAACACGAGCAGTACTTC; CDR3aa: CATLPLDRGEHEQYF; abundance: .; v_gene: TRBV6-2/TRBV6-3; d_gene: TRBD1; j_gene: TRBJ2-7
CDR3nt: TGTGCCAGCAGTCCGATCCCGGGTAGGAAAGGATACAGCTCCTACAATGAGCAGTTCTTC; CDR3aa: CASSPIPGRKGYSSYNEQFF; abundance: .; v_gene: TRBV12-3/TRBV12-4; d_gene: .; j_gene: TRBJ2-1
CDR3nt: TGTGCCAGCAGCCCAGGGGTGGTTTGGGGCAATGAGCAGTTCTTC; CDR3aa: CASSPGVVWGNEQFF; abundance: few; v_gene: TRBV9; d_gene: .; j_gene: TRBJ2-1
CDR3nt: TGTGCCAGCAGTGCTAGCGGGAGCACCGGGGAGCTGTTTTTT; CDR3aa: CASSASGSTGELFF; abundance: .; v_gene: TRBV6-4; d_gene: TRBD2; j_gene: TRBJ2-2
CDR3nt: TGTGCCGGGGGTGGACAGGGCAGTGAGCAGTACTTC; CDR3aa: CAGGGQGSEQYF; abundance: .; v_gene: TRBV7-9; d_gene: TRBD1; j_gene: TRBJ2-7
CDR3nt: TGTGCCACCGGACTGCGGACAGGGGAAGCTTTCTTT; CDR3aa: CATGLRTGEAFF; abundance: many; v_gene: TRBV6-2/TRBV6-3; d_gene: TRBD1; j_gene: TRBJ1-1
CDR3nt: TGTGCCAGCAGTTATGCGGGGGGCAATGAGCAGTTCTTC; CDR3aa: CASSYAGGNEQFF; abundance: .; v_gene: TRBV27; d_gene: TRBD2; j_gene: TRBJ2-1
CDR3nt: TGTGCCAGCAGTGGATATGTAGATAATTCACCCCTCCACTTT; CDR3aa: CASSGYVDNSPLHF; abundance: few; v_gene: TRBV25-1; d_gene: .; j_gene: TRBJ1-6
CDR3nt: TGCGCCAGCAGCTTGGATCCACAGGGGAATAATGAAAAACTGTTTTTT; CDR3aa: CASSLDPQGNNEKLFF; abundance: few; v_gene: TRBV5-1; d_gene: TRBD1; j_gene: TRBJ1-4
CDR3nt: TGTGCCAGCAGTTTAAGGTTCACCGGGGAGCTGTTTTTT; CDR3aa: CASSLRFTGELFF; abundance: few; v_gene: TRBV12-3/TRBV12-4; d_gene: .; j_gene: TRBJ2-2
CDR3nt: TGTGCCAGCTCAAACCTCGGACTAGCGGGAGTTGAGCAGTTCTTC; CDR3aa: CASSNLGLAGVEQFF; abundance: .; v_gene: TRBV6-1; d_gene: TRBD2; j_gene: TRBJ2-1
CDR3nt: TGTGCCAGCAGTTATTATCCGCAGGGTTTGGTCAATGAGCAGTTCTTC; CDR3aa: CASSYYPQGLVNEQFF; abundance: few; v_gene: TRBV6-2/TRBV6-3; d_gene: .; j_gene: TRBJ2-1
CDR3nt: TGTGCCAGCAGTGACGAGGGACTAGCGGGAGGGCGCACAGATACGCAGTATTTT; CDR3aa: CASSDEGLAGGRTDTQYF; abundance: few; v_gene: TRBV6-4; d_gene: TRBD2; j_gene: TRBJ2-3
CDR3nt: TGTGCCAGCAAACGGGGGGCGGCCCGCGGGGAGCTGTTTTTT; CDR3aa: CASKRGAARGELFF; abundance: few; v_gene: TRBV12-3/TRBV12-4; d_gene: .; j_gene: TRBJ2-2
CDR3nt: TGTGCCAGCAGTAAACGACAGAATTCACCCCTCCACTTT; CDR3aa: CASSKRQNSPLHF; abundance: few; v_gene: TRBV6-5; d_gene: .; j_gene: TRBJ1-6
CDR3nt: TGTGCCAGCAGTTACCCCGGGACTAGCGGGAGGGGTACGCAGTATTTT; CDR3aa: CASSYPGTSGRGTQYF; abundance: .; v_gene: TRBV6-2/TRBV6-3; d_gene: TRBD2; j_gene: TRBJ2-3
CDR3nt: TGTGCCATCAGTGAGGGCCAGGGAGGGGATCAGCCCCAGCATTTT; CDR3aa: CAISEGQGGDQPQHF; abundance: many; v_gene: TRBV10-3; d_gene: .; j_gene: TRBJ1-5
CDR3nt: TGTGCCAGCAGCTTAAGGGGTGCCCAAGAGACCCAGTACTTC; CDR3aa: CASSLRGAQETQYF; abundance: many; v_gene: TRBV7-8; d_gene: .; j_gene: TRBJ2-5
CDR3nt: TGTGCCAGCAGTATACGACAGGGTCTTAATGAAAAACTGTTTTTT; CDR3aa: CASSIRQGLNEKLFF; abundance: .; v_gene: TRBV6-5; d_gene: TRBD1; j_gene: TRBJ1-4
CDR3nt: TGTGCCAGCAACACTCGGGGGCTGGGAGGAAACACCATATATTTT; CDR3aa: CASNTRGLGGNTIYF; abundance: many; v_gene: TRBV28; d_gene: .; j_gene: TRBJ1-3
CDR3nt: TGTGCCAGCAGCCGAAGCGGGAGCTCCATAGATGAGCAGTTCTTC; CDR3aa: CASSRSGSSIDEQFF; abundance: many; v_gene: TRBV6-2/TRBV6-3; d_gene: TRBD2; j_gene: TRBJ2-1
CDR3nt: TGCGCCAGCAGCTTGGAGACAGGGGTTAAACTGTTTTTT; CDR3aa: CASSLETGVKLFF; abundance: .; v_gene: TRBV5-1; d_gene: TRBD1; j_gene: TRBJ1-4
CDR3nt: TGTGCCAGCAGCCTGACCTGGGACAGCGGAAACACCATATATTTT; CDR3aa: CASSLTWDSGNTIYF; abundance: .; v_gene: TRBV3-1; d_gene: TRBD1; j_gene: TRBJ1-3
CDR3nt: TGCAGTGCTAGAGATCAGGACTATGGCTACACCTTC; CDR3aa: CSARDQDYGYTF; abundance: few; v_gene: TRBV20-1; d_gene: .; j_gene: TRBJ1-2